This T cell receptor beta chain originates from a study of blood T cell repertoires in COVID-19. Across the study: Sites in the United States, Italy and Spain provided acute and convalescent COVID-19 samples. PBMCs, B-cell-depleted T cells, or T cells were the source of the cDNA or gDNA that made up the material.

Under the authors' procedure: Estimation of nucleated cell counts was performed using reference gene primer amplification. Only in-frame clones appear in the TCRdb table, and some are missing; sequencing was by immunoSEQ multiplex PCR. Clone size and the V and J calls come from that table; the DNA yielded D and trimming. The top ten hold roughly 2.5% of the sample, which has under 250,000 clones, under 90% seen once. The germline CDR1 and CDR2 sequences are SQVTM and ANQGSEA. The V segment lost 1 base and the J segment 8 bases; nucleotides outside the gene matches: 3. The CDR3 is 13 amino acids. The sequence derives from a woman between 40 and 50 years old with active or convalescent COVID-19. The sample taken for sequencing was peripheral blood. The chain recombines TRBV29-1 with TRBJ2-1; 9 nucleotides line up with TRBD1. The DNA for the CDR3 is TGCAGCGTTGAAGGGGACAGGGACCATGAGCAGTTCTTC. It encodes CSVEGDRDHEQFF.